Listed below are T cell receptor beta chains from one sample, sequenced in a study of cytomegalovirus exposure and HLA in healthy donors. The assay was immunoSEQ multiplex PCR, and TCRdb's table has in-frame clones only and misses some. The repertoire has roughly 100,000 clones, 70% to 80% of them found once; the top ten carry about 2.2%. The sample comprised PBMCs. These receptors were taken from a young man in good health and CMV-seronegative. Each CDR3 is given without its conserved first and last residue. The D gene is left open where the match is weak.

d_gene	v_gene	j_gene	CDR3aa
TRBD1	TRBV28	TRBJ1-1	ASSNGQGSGTEAF
TRBD2	TRBV11-2	TRBJ2-7	ASSLLAAYEQY
.	TRBV29-1	TRBJ2-5	SVEDKETQY
TRBD1	TRBV7-2	TRBJ1-5	ASSSQGGAFVNQPQH
TRBD1	TRBV5-1	TRBJ1-1	ASSLAGTGYMNTEAF
.	TRBV28	TRBJ2-2	ALRANTGELF
.	TRBV29-1	TRBJ2-4	SVDSGKNIQY
.	TRBV7-9	TRBJ2-5	ASSFVPSQETQY
.	TRBV14	TRBJ2-7	ASSRMVGRTYEQY
.	TRBV19	TRBJ2-5	ASSWGQLQETQY
TRBD2	TRBV6-5	TRBJ2-7	ASGGGKRNSYEQY
.	TRBV9	TRBJ1-1	ASSFGGDTEAF
.	TRBV2	TRBJ2-1	ASSGQGLDYNEQF
TRBD1	TRBV12-5	TRBJ1-1	ASGGQGNTEAF
.	TRBV27	TRBJ1-2	ASSPTWGGGYGYT
.	TRBV28	TRBJ2-1	ASSSAGDNEQF
TRBD1	TRBV7-2	TRBJ2-7	ASSQDRLSNEQY
.	TRBV6-5	TRBJ2-1	ASSYGVGTYNEQF
TRBD2	TRBV10-2	TRBJ2-1	ASREAGSSYNEQF
.	TRBV9	TRBJ1-3	ASSVEVDTSSGNTIY